This T cell receptor (beta chain) is drawn from a study of blood T cell repertoires in COVID-19. Whole-study context: The United States, Italy and Spain provided the acute and convalescent COVID-19 samples.

This CDR3 comprises 13 residues. Germline assignment: CDR1 SGHDT and CDR2 YYEEEE. The V gene lost 3 bases and the J gene lost 8 bases, with 14 bases spanning the gap. Data came from immunoSEQ multiplex PCR; TCRdb stores just in-frame clones and leaves some out. Here the sample spans around 100,000 clones, approximately 91% being singletons. The source material was peripheral blood. The J gene is TRBJ1-2, the V gene TRBV5-6, with D perhaps TRBD1 (5 bases). The sequence came from a woman between 65 and 79 years old who had recovered from COVID-19. The CDR3 nucleotides read TGTGCCAGCAGCTCCACAGGCGCGTTGGGCTACACCTTC. Translation: CASSSTGALGYTF.